The T cell receptor (beta chain) under discussion was sequenced for a study of beta chain features in type 1 diabetes. Study outcomes and limitations: Within each of all four CD4+ subsets, Type 1 diabetes patients had TCRB CDR3s that were moderately but significantly shorter. Sequencing from cDNA could over-represent high-TCR-expressing cells.

This clone was seen only a few times. What it binds is not known. The germline V gene encodes CDR1 MDHEN and CDR2 SYDVKM. Trimming stripped 3 bases from V and 4 bases from J, with 7 bases between. CDR3 length: 13 residues. cDNA synthesis used the whole RNA isolate, giving expressed TCRB sequences. The data were produced by immunoSEQ multiplex PCR, yet TCRdb's version contains in-frame clones alone and is incomplete. The profile shows about 280,000 clones, about 15% of them singletons. Populations isolated by sorting all had purity greater than 95%. The sample was naive CD4+ T cells from blood. This rearrangement joins TRBV28 to TRBJ2-1; a possible D gene is TRBD1 (5 bases). This sequence originates from a man younger than 30 with type 1 diabetes. The CDR3 region is CASSFDRYNEQFF. CDR3 in DNA: TGTGCCAGCAGTTTTGACAGATACAATGAGCAGTTCTTC. The full variable domain, its missing parts supplied by reference TRBV28 and TRBJ2-1, is DVKVTQSSRYLVKRTGEKVFLECVQDMDHENMFWYRQDPGLGLRLIYFSYDVKMKEKGDIPEGYSVSREKKERFSLILESASTNQTSMYLCASSFDRYNEQFFGPGTRLTVL.